Each of the 26 T cell receptor beta chains below was sequenced from the same sample in a study of T cell repertoires in cytomegalovirus infection. TCRdb independently ran MiXCR on the reads; one entry per CDR3 protein. The profile shows some 180,000 distinct CDR3 sequences, roughly 9.8% of them singletons. The sample comprised PBMCs. The origin of the receptors is a human donor in good health (CMV status not recorded). Some clones in this sample may be carry-over from other donors' samples.

The sample holds many counts of this clonotype. V is TRBV4-2 and J is TRBJ1-4; D may be TRBD1 (5 bases). This CDR3 comprises 16 residues. Germline loops: CDR1 LGHNA, CDR2 YNFKEQ. Trimming removed 8 bases at V and 0 bases at J, with 16 bases between. CDR3 protein: CASGAAGTPTNEKLFF. CDR3 nucleotides: TGTGCCAGCGGGGCAGCGGGTACTCCAACTAATGAAAAACTGTTTTTT.

The genes are TRBV5-5 and TRBJ2-7; 10 bases are shared with TRBD2. The V and J ends lost 4 bases and 3 bases, in that order; junction bases with no gene match: 7. Per the germline V gene, CDR1 is SGHKS and CDR2 is YYEKEE (reference sequence). CDR3 length equals 15 residues. CDR3 in amino acids: CASSLGLAVIYEQYF. CDR3 bases: TGTGCCAGCAGCCTCGGACTAGCGGTGATCTACGAGCAGTACTTC.

This clonotype was counted many times. The germline gene is not matched at one end of the junction; a read error may be the cause. The chain joins TRBV28 to TRBJ2-1, with D unresolved. The CDR3 length is 13 residues. Germline V lookup: CDR1 MDHEN, CDR2 SYDVKM. The CDR3 is CASGFGYYNEQFF. The CDR3 coding sequence is TGTGCCAGCGGTTTTGGGTACTACAATGAGCAGTTCTTC.

A few counts support this clonotype. The rearrangement joins TRBV6-2 or TRBV6-3 to TRBJ1-5; D call uncertain. V was trimmed by 0 bases and J by 6 bases, leaving 9 bases between them. Germline V gene sequence: CDR1 MNHEY, CDR2 SVGEGT. This CDR3 contains 14 residues. The CDR3 loop reads CASSYSTLVQPQHF. The CDR3 DNA sequence: TGTGCCAGCAGTTACTCGACTCTCGTTCAGCCCCAGCATTTT.

This clonotype was counted many times. V gene TRBV4-3 combines with J gene TRBJ1-2, with D possibly being TRBD1 (6 bases). The V and J ends lost 0 bases and 4 bases respectively, with 9 bases between them. The germline gives CDR1 LGHNA, CDR2 YSLEER. CDR3 length: 14 amino acids. The CDR3: CASSQEARGYGYTF. Here the CDR3 DNA reads TGCGCCAGCAGCCAAGAAGCCAGGGGCTATGGCTACACCTTC.

This chain connects TRBV5-1 to TRBJ1-4, with TRBD1 identical over 7 bases. CDR1 SGHRS and CDR2 YFSETQ come from the germline V gene. J lost 8 bases, V lost 4 bases, and 8 bases had no gene match. CDR3 length: 14 amino acids. CDR3 in amino acids: CASSTRQGTEKLFF. The DNA of the CDR3 is TGCGCCAGCAGCACTCGACAGGGTACGGAAAAACTGTTTTTT. The whole variable domain, filled in from reference TRBV5-1 and TRBJ1-4, reads KAGVTQTPRYLIKTRGQQVTLSCSPISGHRSVSWYQQTPGQGLQFLFEYFSETQRNKGNFPGRFSGRQFSNSRSEMNVSTLELGDSALYLCASSTRQGTEKLFFGSGTQLSVL.

The J gene is TRBJ1-1, the V gene TRBV7-2; perhaps TRBD1 as D (5 bases). Trimming shortened V by 5 bases and J by 3 bases, and 10 bases separated the two germline ends. The CDR3 is made up of 13 amino acids. CDR1 and CDR2 (germline): SGHTA, FQGNSA. DNA for the CDR3: TGTGCCAGCAGCCCCTCAGGGTACACTGAAGCTTTCTTT. Amino acids: CASSPSGYTEAFF.

This clonotype was picked up many times. This rearrangement joins TRBV7-2 to TRBJ1-5; possibly TRBD1 for D (6 bases). The germline V gene encodes CDR1 SGHTA and CDR2 FQGNSA. The CDR3 runs 15 residues. V lost 1 base, J lost 6 bases, and 13 bases lay in between. CDR3 loop: CASSLGGQQIQPQHF. CDR3 DNA sequence: TGTGCCAGCAGCTTAGGGGGGCAGCAAATTCAGCCCCAGCATTTT.

This chain joins TRBV28 and TRBJ1-2, with 9 bases aligning to TRBD1. The V segment lost 4 bases and the J segment 9 bases; nucleotides outside the gene matches: 3. Germline lookup yields CDR1 MDHEN and CDR2 SYDVKM. CDR3 length equals 12 residues. The CDR3 loop reads CASSYGTGRYTF. CDR3 in DNA: TGTGCCAGCAGTTACGGGACAGGGCGCTACACCTTC.

A word on this clonotype: This may stem from a read error, because a much larger clone lies one nucleotide away. The chain couples TRBV5-6 to TRBJ1-5; the match to TRBD1 covers 7 bases. The CDR3 length is 14 residues. After removal of 5 bases from V and 3 bases from J, the junction contained 5 bases not matched to a gene. CDR1 SGHDT and CDR2 YYEEEE come from the germline V gene. CDR3 nucleotides: TGTGCCAGCAGTTCGGACAGGAACAATCAGCCCCAGCATTTT. Translating it yields CASSSDRNNQPQHF.

Comments on this clonotype: One end of the junction fails to match germline, which may point to a read error. The rearrangement uses TRBV18 and TRBJ2-1; 9 nucleotides line up with TRBD2. This CDR3 has 19 amino acids. Germline-derived CDR1 and CDR2 are KGHSH and LQKENI. DNA for the CDR3: TGTGCCATCTCACCAGTTTCGGGGTCTAGCGGGAAATATACGGATGAGCAGTTCTTC. Protein sequence: CAISPVSGSSGKYTDEQFF.

The chain has TRBV11-2 and TRBJ1-1; tentatively, D is TRBD1 (6 bases). Germline loops: CDR1 SGHAT, CDR2 FQNNGV. V was trimmed by 0 bases and J by 1 base, leaving 9 bases between them. The CDR3 has 15 amino acids. The CDR3 nucleotides are TGTGCCAGCAGCTTAGATCTAGGGGGGAACACTGAAGCTTTCTTT. Translated, it gives CASSLDLGGNTEAFF.

Comment on this clonotype: A much bigger clone sits one base away, suggesting this may be a read error. The chain joins TRBV7-6 to TRBJ1-4, with D maybe TRBD1 (6 bases). Per germline, CDR1 SGHVS and CDR2 FNYEAQ. CDR3 length: 18 residues. Trimming shortened V by 5 bases and J by 10 bases, and 29 bases separated the two germline ends. In DNA, the CDR3 is TGTGCCAGCAGCCTCTACCGGGACATAATTAGGCAGCCGAGAAAACTGTTTTTT. Protein sequence: CASSLYRDIIRQPRKLFF.

This clonotype has at least ten counts. This chain links TRBV19 with TRBJ2-1; 8 positions agree with TRBD2. V gave up 5 bases and J gave up 6 bases; unmatched junction bases: 15. This CDR3 has 17 amino acids. CDR1 LNHDA and CDR2 SQIVND come from the germline V gene (reference sequence). CDR3 sequence: CASSFSAGALSSNEQFF. The CDR3 DNA sequence: TGTGCCAGTAGTTTTTCAGCGGGAGCTCTCAGCTCCAATGAGCAGTTCTTC.

Ten or more counts support this clonotype. This chain uses TRBV7-2 with TRBJ2-3, with D perhaps matching TRBD2 (6 bases). V lost 0 bases, J lost 4 bases, and 8 bases lay in between. CDR3 length equals 14 residues. The V gene's germline CDR1 is SGHTA and CDR2 FQGNSA. CDR3 region: CASSLAQRADTQYF. Here the CDR3 DNA reads TGTGCCAGCAGCTTAGCTCAGCGGGCAGATACGCAGTATTTT.

This clonotype has ten or more counts. The chain has TRBV6-1 and TRBJ2-2; D is unresolved. Trimming cost V 6 bases and J 5 bases, with 10 bases left between them. Germline CDR1 is MNHNS and CDR2 is SASEGT. The CDR3 is made up of 13 amino acids. For the CDR3, the DNA is TGTGCCAGCAGGGATCGATCGACCGGGGAGCTGTTTTTT. It is translated as CASRDRSTGELFF.

In its sample, this clonotype was seen many times. CDR3 sequence (DNA): TGTGCCAGCAGCCCGGACTTATCTGGAAACACCATATATTTT. Its translation: CASSPDLSGNTIYF. The chain combines TRBV7-2 with TRBJ1-3; D gene ambiguous. Between the trimmed V and J ends, which lost 5 bases and 1 base, there was a span of 9 bases. CDR1 is SGHTA, CDR2 FQGNSA, per germline. The CDR3 covers 14 residues. Drawing the rest from reference TRBV7-2 and TRBJ1-3, the complete variable domain is GAGVSQSPSNKVTEKGKDVELRCDPISGHTALYWYRQSLGQGLEFLIYFQGNSAPDKSGLPSDRFSAERTGGSVSTLTIQRTQQEDSAVYLCASSPDLSGNTIYFGEGSWLTVV.

Only a few counts were recorded for this clonotype. This chain links TRBV20-1 with TRBJ2-1; TRBD2 is a possible D gene (6 bases). The CDR3 has 15 amino acids. Trimming removed 0 bases from V and 6 bases from J, with 15 bases in between. From germline, CDR1 is DFQATT and CDR2 SNEGSKA (reference sequence). CDR3 in amino acids: CSARDWREHINEQFF. The CDR3, as DNA: TGCAGTGCTAGAGATTGGCGGGAACATATCAATGAGCAGTTCTTC.

This clonotype was picked up many times. The rearrangement joins TRBV7-6 to TRBJ2-1, with 8 bases aligning to TRBD1. Germline V CDR1 and CDR2: SGHVS, FNYEAQ. The J segment lost 6 bases and the V segment lost 2 bases, leaving 12 bases of the junction unmatched. CDR3 length equals 17 residues. In nucleotides, the CDR3 is TGTGCCAGCAGCTTACGAGGGGACAGGTTGCTTCGCAATGAGCAGTTCTTC. Protein product: CASSLRGDRLLRNEQFF.

Ten or more counts support this clonotype. The chain uses TRBV7-2 and TRBJ2-7; weak D call: TRBD2 (5 bases). Trimming shortened V by 4 bases and J by 0 bases, and 7 bases separated the two germline ends. The CDR3 covers 13 residues. CDR1 is SGHTA, CDR2 FQGNSA, per germline. As DNA, the CDR3 is TGTGCCAGCAGCTATGCGGGCTCCTACGAGCAGTACTTC. This sequence encodes CASSYAGSYEQYF.

This clonotype has more than one count but fewer than ten. The genes are TRBV2 and TRBJ1-5; perhaps TRBD1 as D (5 bases). The length of the CDR3 is 14 residues. The germline CDR1 and CDR2 sequences are SNHLY and FYNNEI. Trimming removed 6 bases at V and 7 bases at J, with 16 bases between. CDR3 coding DNA: TGTGCCAGCAGCAAAGGGGAGATTGGGCAGCCCCAGCATTTT. Its protein is CASSKGEIGQPQHF.

In DNA form, the CDR3 reads TGTGCCAGCAGTTTATTGGGGTCTGAGCAGTTCTTC. Translation: CASSLLGSEQFF. V gene TRBV28 combines with J gene TRBJ2-1; D unresolved. There are 12 residues in the CDR3. In germline, CDR1 is MDHEN, CDR2 SYDVKM. Between the trimmed V and J ends, which lost 1 base and 9 bases, there was a span of 7 bases.

This clonotype was observed a handful of times. J is TRBJ1-1 and V is TRBV9; D ambiguous. Germline lookup yields CDR1 SGDLS and CDR2 YYNGEE. V lost 0 bases and J lost 0, with 12 bases in between. The CDR3 runs to 16 residues. CDR3: CASSVGAGLMNTEAFF. In DNA form, the CDR3 reads TGTGCCAGCAGCGTAGGGGCAGGACTTATGAACACTGAAGCTTTCTTT.

The chain joins TRBV20-1 to TRBJ2-3; 10 nucleotides line up with TRBD2. From germline, CDR1 is DFQATT and CDR2 SNEGSKA (reference sequence). J was trimmed by 3 bases and V by 0 bases; bases with no gene match: 9. The CDR3 spans 17 residues. In DNA form, the CDR3 reads TGCAGTGCTAGAGATTTAAGCGGGAGGGCCGGGACAGATACGCAGTATTTT. Translating gives CSARDLSGRAGTDTQYF.

This clonotype was recorded at least ten times. The gene calls are TRBV5-6 and TRBJ2-2; a possible D gene is TRBD2 (5 bases). Germline V lookup: CDR1 SGHDT, CDR2 YYEEEE. This CDR3 spans 13 amino acids. Trimming removed 4 bases at V and 6 bases at J, with 10 bases between. CDR3 DNA sequence: TGTGCCAGCAGCCCGGCGGGCCCCGGGGAGCTGTTTTTT. It yields the protein CASSPAGPGELFF.

The chain joins TRBV30 to TRBJ1-1; D gene ambiguous. Trimming took off 2 bases at V and 2 bases at J, with 9 bases between the two ends. The CDR3 contains 13 residues. Germline CDR1 reads GTSNPN; CDR2 reads SVGIG (reference sequence). DNA of the CDR3: TGTGCCTGGAGTCGAACTAAAAACACTGAAGCTTTCTTT. Encoded protein: CAWSRTKNTEAFF.